Shown below are 8 T cell receptor beta chains from a single sample sequenced in a study of cytomegalovirus exposure and HLA in healthy donors. The PCR had 60 Vbeta and 13 Jbeta primers. TCRdb's table, derived via immunoSEQ multiplex PCR, lists solely in-frame clones and lacks some. The table includes about 180,000 clones, 70% to 80% detected once. The specimen sequenced was PBMCs. Every receptor here comes from a woman in her thirties in good health and CMV-seropositive.

The count of this clone is one. V and J are TRBV9 and TRBJ1-3, with D possibly TRBD1 on 5 matching bases. From germline, CDR1 is SGDLS and CDR2 YYNGEE. The ends were cut back, 4 bases at V and 7 bases at J, with 18 bases in the middle. This CDR3 comprises 15 residues. The CDR3 nucleotides are TGTGCCAGCAGCTCCGACGCTAGTCGGGGGAACACCATATATTTT. It is translated as CASSSDASRGNTIYF.

There are a few counts of this clone. The V gene is TRBV19, the J gene TRBJ1-1; 7 bases are shared with TRBD1. Germline CDR1 LNHDA, CDR2 SQIVND (reference sequence). The CDR3 consists of 13 residues. The J segment lost 0 bases and the V segment lost 6 bases, leaving 1 base of the junction unmatched. The CDR3 reads CASRTGMNTEAFF. In DNA, the CDR3 is TGTGCCAGTAGGACAGGGATGAACACTGAAGCTTTCTTT. The whole variable domain, remainder taken from reference TRBV19 and TRBJ1-1, is DGGITQSPKYLFRKEGQNVTLSCEQNLNHDAMYWYRQDPGQGLRLIYYSQIVNDFQKGDIAEGYSVSREKKESFPLTVTSAQKNPTAFYLCASRTGMNTEAFFGQGTRLTVV.

CDR3 nucleotide sequence: TGTGCCAGCAGCTCTGGGGCGGGAGTCGAGACCCAGTACTTC. Its protein product is CASSSGAGVETQYF. The chain employs TRBV11-2 and TRBJ2-5; 7 bases match TRBD2. Germline CDR1 SGHAT, CDR2 FQNNGV. The CDR3 has 14 residues. V trimming: 4 bases; J trimming: 5 bases; junction bases outside the gene matches: 7.

This rearrangement joins TRBV2 to TRBJ1-2; TRBD1 might be the D (5 bases). The CDR3 extends over 15 amino acids. The germline V gene encodes CDR1 SNHLY and CDR2 FYNNEI. V lost 1 base and J 5 bases, leaving 14 bases between the germline ends. CDR3 amino acids: CASSEETAIRYGYTF. As DNA, the CDR3 is TGTGCCAGCAGTGAAGAGACAGCGATTCGTTATGGCTACACCTTC.

V usage is TRBV6-5 and J usage is TRBJ2-2; D may be TRBD1 (5 bases). The V end was cut by 7 bases, the J end by 1 base, with 10 bases between. The V gene's germline CDR1 is MNHEY and CDR2 SVGAGI. The CDR3 consists of 14 residues. CDR3: CASTLQGNTGELFF. DNA for the CDR3: TGTGCCAGCACCCTCCAGGGGAACACCGGGGAGCTGTTTTTT.

CDR3 sequence reads: CASSPTRGGVGTEAFF. The DNA of the CDR3 is TGTGCCAGTAGCCCCACCCGAGGGGGGGTAGGTACTGAAGCTTTCTTT. The gene calls are TRBV19 and TRBJ1-1, with D possibly TRBD1 on 6 matching bases. Germline CDR1 LNHDA, CDR2 SQIVND (reference sequence). The CDR3 sequence is 16 residues long. V was cut by 6 bases and J by 5 bases, with 22 bases left in between.

The chain couples TRBV7-2 to TRBJ2-2; D uncertain. Trimming took 1 base from V and 9 from J, leaving 15 bases between them. Germline V gives CDR1 SGHTA, CDR2 FQGNSA. The CDR3 is 15 residues long. CDR3 sequence reads: CASSLGVAASRELFF. The CDR3, as DNA: TGTGCCAGCAGCTTAGGAGTCGCCGCCTCGAGGGAGCTGTTTTTT.

V gene TRBV27 combines with J gene TRBJ1-1; 9 nucleotides match TRBD1. This CDR3 spans 18 amino acids. V shed 4 bases and J 4 bases; nucleotides not matched to a gene: 16. CDR1 MNHEY and CDR2 SMNVEV come from the germline V gene (reference sequence). CDR3 residues: CASSSNPGTGIFGTEAFF. For the CDR3, the DNA is TGTGCCAGCAGTTCTAACCCCGGGACAGGGATTTTCGGCACTGAAGCTTTCTTT.